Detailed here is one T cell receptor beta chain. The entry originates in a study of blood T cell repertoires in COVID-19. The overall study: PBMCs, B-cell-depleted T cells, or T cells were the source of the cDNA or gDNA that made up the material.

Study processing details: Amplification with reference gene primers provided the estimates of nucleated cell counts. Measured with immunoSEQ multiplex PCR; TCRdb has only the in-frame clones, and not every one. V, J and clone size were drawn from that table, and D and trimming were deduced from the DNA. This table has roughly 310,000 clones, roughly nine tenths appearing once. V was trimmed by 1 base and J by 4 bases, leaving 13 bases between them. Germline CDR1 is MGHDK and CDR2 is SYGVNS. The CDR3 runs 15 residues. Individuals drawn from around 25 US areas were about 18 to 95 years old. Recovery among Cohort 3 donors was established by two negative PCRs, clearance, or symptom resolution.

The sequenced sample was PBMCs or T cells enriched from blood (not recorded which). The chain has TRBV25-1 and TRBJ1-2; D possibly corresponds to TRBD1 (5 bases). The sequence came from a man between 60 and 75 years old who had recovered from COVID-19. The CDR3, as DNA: TGTGCCAGCAGTGAATTGGGGGGGATTGGCTATGGCTACACCTTC. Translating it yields CASSELGGIGYGYTF.